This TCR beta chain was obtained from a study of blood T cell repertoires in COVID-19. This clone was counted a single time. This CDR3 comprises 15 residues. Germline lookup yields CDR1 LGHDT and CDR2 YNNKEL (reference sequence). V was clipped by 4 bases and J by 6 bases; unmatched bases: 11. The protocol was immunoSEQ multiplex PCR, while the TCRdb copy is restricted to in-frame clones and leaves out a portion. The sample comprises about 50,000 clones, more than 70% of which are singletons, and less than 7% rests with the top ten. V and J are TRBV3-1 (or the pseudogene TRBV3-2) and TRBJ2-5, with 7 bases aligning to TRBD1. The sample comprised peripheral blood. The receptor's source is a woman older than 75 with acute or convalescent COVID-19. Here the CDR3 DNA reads TGTGCCAGCAGCCGACGACAGGGTACGCAGCAGACCCAGTACTTC. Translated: CASSRRQGTQQTQYF.